Listed here is a single T cell receptor (beta chain). One junction end disagrees with the germline gene, perhaps due to a read error. These data are taken from a study of low-dose radiotherapy and immunotherapy resistance in tumors. Across the study: Radiation delivery to Cohort 1 consisted of 0.5 Gy per fraction every 2 weeks, summing to 6.5 Gy. The regimen for patients comprised intravenous nivolumab 240 mg every two weeks plus intravenous ipilimumab 1 mg/kg every six weeks. The study gave patients oral aspirin 300 mg daily for four cycles from cycle 1 day 1.

Time point described: after trial treatment. The sample's treatment: LDRT plus nivolumab, ipilimumab, low-dose cyclophosphamide and aspirin (RACIN trial). Donors were given nivolumab, ipilimumab, aspirin, low-dose cyclophosphamide and low-dose radiotherapy. TRAV- and TRBV-specific primers were used for first-strand cDNA, which covered alpha and beta chains. TCR amplification used about 18 PCR cycles, a constant-region primer and a V-primer adapter. TCRdb independently ran MiXCR on the reads; one entry per CDR3 protein. The sample lists roughly 95,000 distinct CDR3 sequences, 20% to 25% occurring once. The V gene's germline CDR1 is SQVTM and CDR2 ANQGSEA. This CDR3 contains 12 residues.

The sample consisted of PBMCs, taken after low-dose radiotherapy plus immunotherapy. V and J are TRBV29-1 and TRBJ1-4, with TRBD1 as a possible D gene (6 bases). This clonotype originated in a female donor with ovarian cancer. CDR3 amino acids: CSAGHGNEKRFF. In nucleotides, the CDR3 is TGCAGCGCGGGACACGGAAATGAAAAACGGTTTTTT.